One sample yielded the 29 T cell receptor beta chains listed below, sequenced in a study of blood T cell repertoires in COVID-19. TCRdb keeps only in-frame clones here, not all; method: immunoSEQ multiplex PCR. The data show over 150,000 clones, approximately 85% seen once. The sample consisted of peripheral blood. Receptor source: a man aged 55 to 70 with COVID-19, enrolled during active disease.

This clone came up a few times. J is TRBJ2-1 and V is TRBV4-1; perhaps TRBD2 as D (5 bases). V was cut by 1 base and J by 2 bases, with 21 bases left in between. CDR1 and CDR2 from the germline V gene are MGHRA and YSYEKL. The CDR3 is 19 residues long. DNA of the CDR3: TGCGCCAGCAGCCAAGTTGGCAGCCGGAGGCGGGCCGCCTACAATGAGCAGTTCTTC. Protein sequence: CASSQVGSRRRAAYNEQFF.

The chain links TRBV20-1 to TRBJ1-6; D is unclear. This CDR3 has 16 residues. Trimming shortened V by 3 bases and J by 0 bases, and 12 bases separated the two germline ends. CDR1 DFQATT and CDR2 SNEGSKA come from the germline V gene (reference sequence). CDR3 sequence reads: CSASSFGSSYNSPLHF. DNA of the CDR3: TGCAGTGCTAGTAGTTTTGGGAGCTCCTATAATTCACCCCTCCACTTT.

The chain has TRBV15 and TRBJ2-7; 9 nucleotides line up with TRBD1. This CDR3 region has 15 residues. V shed 1 base and J 3 bases; nucleotides not matched to a gene: 4. Germline loops: CDR1 LNHNV, CDR2 YYDKDF (reference sequence). CDR3 DNA: TGTGCCACCAGCAGAGGTGGACAGGGGATCTACGAGCAGTACTTC. The encoded protein is CATSRGGQGIYEQYF. Complete variable domain (other parts from reference TRBV15 and TRBJ2-7): DAMVIQNPRYQVTQFGKPVTLSCSQTLNHNVMYWYQQKSSQAPKLLFHYYDKDFNNEADTPDNFQSRRPNTSFCFLDIRSPGLGDTAMYLCATSRGGQGIYEQYFGPGTRLTVT.

The chain carries TRBV6-6 and TRBJ2-3; 8 nucleotides line up with TRBD1. Trimming at V came to 6 bases and at J to 3 bases, leaving 20 bases not matched to a gene. This CDR3 has 19 amino acids. In germline, CDR1 is MNHNY, CDR2 SVGAGI (reference sequence). In DNA form, the CDR3 reads TGTGCCAGCAGCTCCCCCAGAGTATGGGGACAGGAGGTGACAGATACGCAGTATTTT. This codes for CASSSPRVWGQEVTDTQYF.

This chain connects TRBV6-5 to TRBJ1-2; D remains unclear. Germline CDR1 and CDR2: MNHEY and SVGAGI. The CDR3 spans 15 residues. Trimming removed 0 bases at V and 1 base at J, with 9 bases between. Written as DNA, the CDR3 is TGTGCCAGCAGTTACTCGCATCGGGTTAACTATGGCTACACCTTC. Translation gives CASSYSHRVNYGYTF.

The J gene is TRBJ1-2, the V gene TRBV28; TRBD1 matches 7 bases. The CDR3 sequence is 14 residues long. V was clipped by 5 bases and J by 6 bases; unmatched bases: 9. CDR1 and CDR2 from the germline V gene are MDHEN and SYDVKM. The CDR3 DNA sequence: TGTGCCAGCAGTAAACTAGACAGGGATAATGGCTACACCTTC. Translated, it gives CASSKLDRDNGYTF.

V and J are TRBV6-5 and TRBJ1-6, with 8 bases fitting TRBD1. Germline CDR1 MNHEY, CDR2 SVGAGI. V lost 4 bases and J lost 9; bases outside the gene matches: 11. The CDR3 runs to 16 residues. CDR3 residues: CASSSLTGETFSPLHF. The CDR3, as DNA: TGTGCCAGCAGTTCTTTGACAGGGGAGACATTTTCACCCCTCCACTTT.

The J gene is TRBJ1-1, the V gene TRBV19; D is perhaps TRBD1 (5 bases). Trimming removed 1 base at V and 4 bases at J, with 13 bases between. The germline V gene has CDR1 LNHDA and CDR2 SQIVND (reference sequence). The CDR3 runs to 15 residues. CDR3 in amino acids: CASSIGAGMGTEAFF. CDR3 nucleotides: TGTGCCAGTAGTATAGGTGCAGGGATGGGCACTGAAGCTTTCTTT.

This clone was seen only a few times. J is TRBJ1-2 and V is TRBV10-3; D call uncertain. The CDR3 has 14 residues. V lost 6 bases and J lost 6, with 17 bases in between. Germline CDR1 and CDR2: ENHRY and SYGVKD. Here the CDR3 reads CAIRKEGNPDGYTF. The CDR3 DNA is TGTGCCATCAGGAAAGAGGGTAATCCCGATGGCTACACCTTC.

Only one count was recorded for this clone. The V and J genes are TRBV7-9 and TRBJ2-7; perhaps TRBD1 as D (6 bases). The V and J ends lost 6 bases and 12 bases respectively, with 18 bases between them. CDR3 size: 12 residues. Germline V lookup: CDR1 SEHNR, CDR2 FQNEAQ (reference sequence). Written as DNA, the CDR3 is TGTGCCAGCAGGCCTGTCCGGGACATACTGTACTTC. Translating gives CASRPVRDILYF.

V and J are TRBV27 and TRBJ2-1; D might be TRBD1 (5 bases). Trimming took off 5 bases at V and 16 bases at J, with 18 bases between the two ends. Germline V gene data show CDR1 as MNHEY and CDR2 as SMNVEV (reference sequence). CDR3 length equals 12 residues. CDR3 sequence (DNA): TGTGCCAGCAGTGCAAGGGGATACGACACCTTCTTC. This encodes CASSARGYDTFF.

A few counts support this clone. The rearrangement links TRBV19 to TRBJ1-1; D is uncertain. The CDR3 covers 15 residues. Trimming stripped 1 base from V and 1 base from J, with 10 bases between. CDR1 and CDR2 from the germline V gene are LNHDA and SQIVND (reference sequence). CDR3 loop: CASSIGYNENTEAFF. The CDR3 coding sequence is TGTGCCAGTAGTATAGGTTACAATGAGAACACTGAAGCTTTCTTT.

Details on this clone: This sample also contains other DNA sequences that code for the same CDR3. The chain employs TRBV7-2 and TRBJ2-1, with TRBD2 matching over 7 bases. The CDR3 contains 14 residues. Germline-derived CDR1 and CDR2 are SGHTA and FQGNSA. The ends lost 0 bases at V and 4 bases at J; junction bases unmatched: 0. The CDR3 DNA sequence: TGTGCCAGCAGCTTAGCGGGGGGGTACAATGAGCAGTTCTTC. It codes for CASSLAGGYNEQFF.

This clone was picked up a small number of times. This chain uses TRBV7-3 with TRBJ1-5; a possible D gene is TRBD1 (5 bases). CDR1 is SGHTA, CDR2 FQGTGA, per germline. Trimming left V 2 bases short and J 6 bases short, with 14 bases between. The CDR3 contains 15 residues. As DNA, the CDR3 is TGTGCCAGCAGCTTAGGGCCAGGGATGGGTCAGCCCCAGCATTTT. Protein sequence: CASSLGPGMGQPQHF.

The V gene is TRBV24-1, the J gene TRBJ2-3, with TRBD1 matching 12 bases. The CDR3 runs to 14 residues. V was pared by 9 bases and J by 4 bases, with 4 bases of the junction left unmatched. Germline V CDR1 and CDR2: KGHDR, SFDVKD. The CDR3 bases are TGTGCCACCGGGACAGGGGGCTTTTCAGATACGCAGTATTTT. It yields the protein CATGTGGFSDTQYF.

The rearrangement uses TRBV6-1 and TRBJ1-2; D is unclear. The CDR3 sequence is 13 residues long. Germline CDR1 is MNHNS and CDR2 is SASEGT. V lost 2 bases, J lost 13 bases, and 17 bases lay in between. CDR3 in amino acids: CASSEMGARQGTF. The CDR3 coding sequence is TGTGCCAGCAGTGAAATGGGCGCTCGGCAAGGCACCTTC.

This clone occurred once. The chain couples TRBV3-1 (or the pseudogene TRBV3-2) to TRBJ2-2; weak D call: TRBD1 (5 bases). V dropped 4 bases and J dropped 9 bases, with 9 bases sitting between them. Germline V gene sequence: CDR1 LGHDT, CDR2 YNNKEL (reference sequence). The CDR3 loop spans 12 amino acids. Here the CDR3 DNA reads TGTGCCAGCAGCCTAGGGGCGAGGGAGCTGTTTTTT. This sequence encodes CASSLGARELFF.

The CDR3 DNA reads as TGTGCCAGCAGCCAAGGATCGGGACTAACGAACACCGGGGAGCTGTTTTTT. Translation gives CASSQGSGLTNTGELFF. This chain links TRBV4-2 with TRBJ2-2, with 7 bases identical to TRBD2. Unmatched junction bases numbered 5, after V lost 1 base and J lost 0 bases. The germline V gene has CDR1 LGHNA and CDR2 YNFKEQ. The CDR3 contains 17 residues.

This chain uses TRBV7-2 with TRBJ2-3; 8 bases are a match to TRBD1. Germline V lookup: CDR1 SGHTA, CDR2 FQGNSA. Trimming cost V 4 bases and J 0 bases; bases outside gene matches: 6. The CDR3 sequence is 16 residues long. The DNA of the CDR3 is TGTGCCAGCAGCTCGACAGGGGTCTCTAGCACAGATACGCAGTATTTT. Amino acids: CASSSTGVSSTDTQYF.

The chain joins TRBV12-3 or TRBV12-4 to TRBJ1-1; D is possibly TRBD1 (6 bases). Deletions cut 3 bases from V and 7 bases from J, with 12 bases between. The CDR3 is 13 residues long. The CDR3 nucleotides read TGTGCCAGCAGTTTCGGGACACTCGGTGAAGCTTTCTTT. It encodes CASSFGTLGEAFF.

The chain combines TRBV6-1 with TRBJ2-1, with 7 nucleotides matching TRBD2. From germline, CDR1 is MNHNS and CDR2 SASEGT. V shed 3 bases and J 8 bases; nucleotides not matched to a gene: 13. This CDR3 is 16 amino acids long. The CDR3 sequence: CASSDAVGGGIYEQFF. The CDR3 nucleotides are TGTGCCAGCAGTGACGCGGTGGGCGGGGGAATTTATGAGCAGTTCTTC.

V is TRBV24-1 and J is TRBJ2-1, with 11 nucleotides matching TRBD2. Germline lookup yields CDR1 KGHDR and CDR2 SFDVKD. Trimming took 4 bases from V and 0 from J; bases not matched to a gene: 10. The CDR3 spans 19 residues. Here the CDR3 DNA reads TGTGCCACCAGTGACCCGGGACTAGCGGAGCCATCCTCCTACAATGAGCAGTTCTTC. It translates to CATSDPGLAEPSSYNEQFF.

CDR3 nucleotides: TGTGCCAGCAGCTTTCTTCCGGGTAATTCACCCCTCCACTTT. Amino acids: CASSFLPGNSPLHF. The chain uses TRBV7-9 and TRBJ1-6; D call uncertain. This CDR3 is 14 amino acids long. CDR1 and CDR2 (germline): SEHNR, FQNEAQ (reference sequence). With 3 bases removed from V and 6 bases from J, the gap between germline ends came to 9 bases.

The chain carries TRBV14 and TRBJ1-1; perhaps TRBD1 as D (5 bases). This CDR3 spans 13 amino acids. CDR1 SGHDN and CDR2 FVKESK come from the germline V gene. The ends were cut back, 4 bases at V and 1 base at J, with 7 bases in the middle. This CDR3 reads CASSPQANTEAFF. The CDR3, as DNA: TGTGCCAGCAGCCCACAGGCGAACACTGAAGCTTTCTTT.

This rearrangement joins TRBV24-1 to TRBJ1-5; D might be TRBD1 (5 bases). V lost 4 bases and J 3 bases, leaving 12 bases between the germline ends. Germline V gene sequence: CDR1 KGHDR, CDR2 SFDVKD. This CDR3 is built from 15 residues. The CDR3 sequence: CATSDPTEINQPQHF. The CDR3 nucleotides are TGTGCCACCAGTGACCCGACAGAGATCAATCAGCCCCAGCATTTT.

This clone has only one observation. The J gene is TRBJ1-1, the V gene TRBV11-2; 9 bases match TRBD1. Germline-derived CDR1 and CDR2 are SGHAT and FQNNGV. The V and J ends lost 1 base and 4 bases, in that order; junction bases with no gene match: 4. The CDR3 runs 15 residues. The CDR3 loop is CASSLVTGGITEAFF. The CDR3 DNA is TGTGCCAGCAGCTTAGTCACAGGGGGCATCACTGAAGCTTTCTTT.

V and J are TRBV5-6 and TRBJ1-2; D gene unclear. This CDR3 comprises 14 residues. Looked up from germline, CDR1 is SGHDT and CDR2 is YYEEEE. The V gene lost 5 bases and the J gene lost 1 base, with 12 bases spanning the gap. CDR3 loop: CASSPGSVNYGYTF. CDR3 DNA sequence: TGTGCCAGCAGTCCCGGGAGCGTTAACTATGGCTACACCTTC.

V is TRBV7-2 and J is TRBJ2-1; TRBD1 matches 12 bases. V shed 5 bases and J 4 bases; nucleotides not matched to a gene: 3. The CDR3 is 15 amino acids. From germline, CDR1 is SGHTA and CDR2 FQGNSA. CDR3 region: CASSRDRGPYNEQFF. CDR3 nucleotides: TGTGCCAGCAGCCGGGACAGGGGGCCTTACAATGAGCAGTTCTTC. Full variable domain (missing parts from reference TRBV7-2 and TRBJ2-1): GAGVSQSPSNKVTEKGKDVELRCDPISGHTALYWYRQSLGQGLEFLIYFQGNSAPDKSGLPSDRFSAERTGGSVSTLTIQRTQQEDSAVYLCASSRDRGPYNEQFFGPGTRLTVL.

This CDR3 is CATSDSLGLAGAEQYF. The CDR3 DNA reads as TGTGCCACCAGTGATTCACTTGGACTAGCGGGAGCCGAGCAGTACTTC. J is TRBJ2-7 and V is TRBV24-1, with TRBD2 matching over 13 bases. CDR3 length: 16 residues. Germline values: CDR1 KGHDR, CDR2 SFDVKD. With V trimmed by 2 bases and J by 6 bases, 6 bases remained unmatched.